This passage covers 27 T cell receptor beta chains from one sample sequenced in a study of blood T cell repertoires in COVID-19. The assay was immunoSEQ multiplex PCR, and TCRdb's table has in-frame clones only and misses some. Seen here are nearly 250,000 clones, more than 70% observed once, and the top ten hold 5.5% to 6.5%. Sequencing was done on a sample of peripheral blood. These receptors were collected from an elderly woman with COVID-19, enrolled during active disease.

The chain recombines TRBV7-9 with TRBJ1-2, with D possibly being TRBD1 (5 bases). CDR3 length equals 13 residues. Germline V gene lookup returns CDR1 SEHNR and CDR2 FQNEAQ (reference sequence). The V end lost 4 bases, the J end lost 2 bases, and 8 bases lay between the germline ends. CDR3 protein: CASSYGQNYGYTF. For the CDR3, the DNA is TGTGCCAGCAGCTATGGACAAAACTATGGCTACACCTTC. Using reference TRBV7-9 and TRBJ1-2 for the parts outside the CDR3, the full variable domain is DTGVSQNPRHKITKRGQNVTFRCDPISEHNRLYWYRQTLGQGPEFLTYFQNEAQLEKSRLLSDRFSAERPKGSFSTLEIQRTEQGDSAMYLCASSYGQNYGYTFGSGTRLTVV.

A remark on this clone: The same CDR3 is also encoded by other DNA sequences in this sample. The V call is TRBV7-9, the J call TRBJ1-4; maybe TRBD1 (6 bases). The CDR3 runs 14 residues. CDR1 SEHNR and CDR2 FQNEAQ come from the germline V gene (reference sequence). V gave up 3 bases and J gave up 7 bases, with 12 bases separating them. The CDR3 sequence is CASSLGQGSEKLFF. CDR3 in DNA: TGTGCCAGCAGCTTGGGGCAGGGGAGTGAAAAACTGTTTTTT.

This CDR3 is CASSFLGDNQAFF. The CDR3 DNA reads TGTGCCAGCAGCTTTTTAGGGGATAACCAAGCTTTCTTT. The chain recombines TRBV5-4 with TRBJ1-1; tentatively, D is TRBD1 (5 bases). V was pared by 2 bases and J by 9 bases, with 14 bases between. This CDR3 contains 13 residues. The V gene's germline CDR1 is SGHNT and CDR2 YYREEE (reference sequence).

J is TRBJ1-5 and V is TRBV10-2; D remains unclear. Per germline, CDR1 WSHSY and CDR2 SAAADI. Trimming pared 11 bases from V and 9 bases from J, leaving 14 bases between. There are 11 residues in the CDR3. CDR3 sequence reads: CALPAAGPQHF. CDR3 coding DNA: TGCGCCCTCCCAGCGGCTGGGCCCCAGCATTTT.

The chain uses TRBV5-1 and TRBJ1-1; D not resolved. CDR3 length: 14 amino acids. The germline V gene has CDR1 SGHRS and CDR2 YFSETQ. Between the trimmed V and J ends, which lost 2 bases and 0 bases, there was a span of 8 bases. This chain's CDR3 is CASSFGGMNTEAFF. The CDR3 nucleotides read TGCGCCAGCAGCTTCGGCGGAATGAACACTGAAGCTTTCTTT.

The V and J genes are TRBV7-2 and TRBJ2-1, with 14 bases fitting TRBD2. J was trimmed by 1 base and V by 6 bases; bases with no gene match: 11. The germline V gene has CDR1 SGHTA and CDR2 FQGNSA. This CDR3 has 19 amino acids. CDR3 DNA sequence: TGTGCCAGCAGGCGACTAGCGGGGGGGCCGGCTGGATCCTACAATGAGCAGTTCTTC. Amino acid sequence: CASRRLAGGPAGSYNEQFF. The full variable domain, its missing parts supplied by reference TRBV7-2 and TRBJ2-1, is GAGVSQSPSNKVTEKGKDVELRCDPISGHTALYWYRQSLGQGLEFLIYFQGNSAPDKSGLPSDRFSAERTGGSVSTLTIQRTQQEDSAVYLCASRRLAGGPAGSYNEQFFGPGTRLTVL.

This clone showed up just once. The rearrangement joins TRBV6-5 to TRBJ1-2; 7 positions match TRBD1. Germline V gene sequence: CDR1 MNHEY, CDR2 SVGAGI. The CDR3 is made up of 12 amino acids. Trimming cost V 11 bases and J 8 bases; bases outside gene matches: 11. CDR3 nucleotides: TGTGCCTCCCAGAGGGGGCGCGAGGGCTACACCTTC. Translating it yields CASQRGREGYTF.

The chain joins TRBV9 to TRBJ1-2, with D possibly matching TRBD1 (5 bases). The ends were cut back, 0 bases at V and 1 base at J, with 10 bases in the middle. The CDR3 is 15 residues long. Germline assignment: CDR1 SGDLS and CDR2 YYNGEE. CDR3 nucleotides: TGTGCCAGCAGCGTAGAACAGGACCTTAACTATGGCTACACCTTC. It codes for CASSVEQDLNYGYTF.

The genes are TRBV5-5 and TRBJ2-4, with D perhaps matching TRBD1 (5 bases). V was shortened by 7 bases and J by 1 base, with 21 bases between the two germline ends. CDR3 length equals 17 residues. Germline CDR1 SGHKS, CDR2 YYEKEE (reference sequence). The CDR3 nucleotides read TGTGCCAGCTCTACAGGACGCTCCCTTGAGGCCAAAAACATTCAGTACTTC. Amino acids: CASSTGRSLEAKNIQYF.

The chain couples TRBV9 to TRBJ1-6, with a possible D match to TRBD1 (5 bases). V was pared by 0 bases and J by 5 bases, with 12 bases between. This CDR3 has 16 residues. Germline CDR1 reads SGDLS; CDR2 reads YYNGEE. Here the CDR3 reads CASSVAAGGNNSPLHF. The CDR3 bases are TGTGCCAGCAGCGTAGCCGCGGGGGGGAATAATTCACCCCTCCACTTT.

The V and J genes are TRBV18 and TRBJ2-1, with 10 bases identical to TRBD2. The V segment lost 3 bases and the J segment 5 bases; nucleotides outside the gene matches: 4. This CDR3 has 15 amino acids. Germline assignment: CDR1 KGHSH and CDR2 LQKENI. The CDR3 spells CASSPLLAGDNEQFF. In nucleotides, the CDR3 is TGTGCCAGCTCACCTCTTCTAGCGGGGGACAATGAGCAGTTCTTC.

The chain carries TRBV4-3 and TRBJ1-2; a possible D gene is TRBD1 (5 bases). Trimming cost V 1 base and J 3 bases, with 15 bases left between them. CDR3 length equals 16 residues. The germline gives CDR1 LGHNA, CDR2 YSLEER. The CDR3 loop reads CASSQAVDSTYYGYTF. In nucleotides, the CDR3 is TGCGCCAGCAGCCAAGCAGTAGACAGTACTTACTATGGCTACACCTTC.

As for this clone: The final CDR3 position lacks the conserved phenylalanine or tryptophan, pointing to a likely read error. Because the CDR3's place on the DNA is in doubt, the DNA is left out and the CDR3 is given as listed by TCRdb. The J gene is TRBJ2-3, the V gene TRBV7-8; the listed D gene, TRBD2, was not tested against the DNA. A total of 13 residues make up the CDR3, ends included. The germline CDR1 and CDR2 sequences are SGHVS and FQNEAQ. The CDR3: CASSRTSGGPWFL.

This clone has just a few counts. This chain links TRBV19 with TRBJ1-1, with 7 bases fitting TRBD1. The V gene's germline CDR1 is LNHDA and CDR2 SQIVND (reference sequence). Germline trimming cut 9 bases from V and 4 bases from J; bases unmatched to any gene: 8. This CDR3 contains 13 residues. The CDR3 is CASRYDRVTEAFF. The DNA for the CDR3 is TGTGCCAGCAGGTATGACAGGGTCACTGAAGCTTTCTTT.

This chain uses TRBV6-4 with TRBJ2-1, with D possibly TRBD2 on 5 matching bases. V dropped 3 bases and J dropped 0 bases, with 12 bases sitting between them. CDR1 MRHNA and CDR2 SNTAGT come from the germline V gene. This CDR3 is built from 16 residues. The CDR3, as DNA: TGTGCCAGCAGTGATAGTCTAGGGAGCTCCTACAATGAGCAGTTCTTC. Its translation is CASSDSLGSSYNEQFF.

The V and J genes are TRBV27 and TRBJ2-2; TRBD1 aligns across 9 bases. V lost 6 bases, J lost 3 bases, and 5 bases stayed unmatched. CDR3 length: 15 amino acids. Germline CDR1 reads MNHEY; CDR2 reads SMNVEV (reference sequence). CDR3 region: CASRTGTGYTGELFF. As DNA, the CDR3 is TGTGCCAGCAGAACCGGGACAGGGTACACCGGGGAGCTGTTTTTT.

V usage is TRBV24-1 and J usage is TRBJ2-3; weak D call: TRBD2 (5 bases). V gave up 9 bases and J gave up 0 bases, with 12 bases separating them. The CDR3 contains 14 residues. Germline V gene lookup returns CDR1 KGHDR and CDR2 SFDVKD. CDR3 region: CATQAASSTDTQYF. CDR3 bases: TGTGCCACCCAAGCGGCGTCTAGCACAGATACGCAGTATTTT.

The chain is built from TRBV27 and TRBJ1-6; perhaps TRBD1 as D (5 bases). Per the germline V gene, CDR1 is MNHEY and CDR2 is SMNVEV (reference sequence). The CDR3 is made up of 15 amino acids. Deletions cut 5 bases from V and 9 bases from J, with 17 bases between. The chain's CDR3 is CASSPTWGVSSPLHF. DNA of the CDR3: TGTGCCAGCAGTCCAACATGGGGGGTGAGTTCACCCCTCCACTTT.

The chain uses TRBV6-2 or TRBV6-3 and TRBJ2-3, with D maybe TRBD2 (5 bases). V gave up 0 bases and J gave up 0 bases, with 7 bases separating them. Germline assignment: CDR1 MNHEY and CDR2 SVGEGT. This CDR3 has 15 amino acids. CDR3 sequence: CASSYSSGSTDTQYF. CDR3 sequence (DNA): TGTGCCAGCAGTTACTCGTCGGGAAGCACAGATACGCAGTATTTT.

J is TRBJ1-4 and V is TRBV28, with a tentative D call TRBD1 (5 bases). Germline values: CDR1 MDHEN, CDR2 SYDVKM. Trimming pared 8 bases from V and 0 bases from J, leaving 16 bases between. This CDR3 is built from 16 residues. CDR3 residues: CASSGGGPATNEKLFF. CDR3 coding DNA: TGTGCCAGCTCTGGGGGAGGACCTGCAACTAATGAAAAACTGTTTTTT.

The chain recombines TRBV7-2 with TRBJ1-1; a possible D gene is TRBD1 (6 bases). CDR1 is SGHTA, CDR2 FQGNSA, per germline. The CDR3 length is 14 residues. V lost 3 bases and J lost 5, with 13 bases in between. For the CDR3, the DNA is TGTGCCAGCAGCTTTCAGGGGCAGGGAACTGAAGCTTTCTTT. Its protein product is CASSFQGQGTEAFF.

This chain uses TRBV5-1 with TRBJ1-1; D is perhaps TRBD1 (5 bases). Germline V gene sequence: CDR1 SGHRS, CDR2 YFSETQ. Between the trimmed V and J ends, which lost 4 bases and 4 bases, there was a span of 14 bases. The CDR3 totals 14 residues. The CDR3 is CASSPSAGGTEAFF. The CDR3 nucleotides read TGCGCCAGCAGCCCCTCCGCGGGGGGCACTGAAGCTTTCTTT.

The CDR3: CASSRGDRGETQYF. CDR3 nucleotides: TGTGCCAGCAGCCGCGGGGACAGGGGTGAGACCCAGTACTTC. The chain recombines TRBV7-9 with TRBJ2-5, with 10 bases matching TRBD1. Germline V gene sequence: CDR1 SEHNR, CDR2 FQNEAQ (reference sequence). Trimming at V came to 5 bases and at J to 5 bases, leaving 5 bases not matched to a gene. The CDR3 consists of 14 residues. Variable domain in full (rest from reference TRBV7-9 and TRBJ2-5): DTGVSQNPRHKITKRGQNVTFRCDPISEHNRLYWYRQTLGQGPEFLTYFQNEAQLEKSRLLSDRFSAERPKGSFSTLEIQRTEQGDSAMYLCASSRGDRGETQYFGPGTRLLVL.

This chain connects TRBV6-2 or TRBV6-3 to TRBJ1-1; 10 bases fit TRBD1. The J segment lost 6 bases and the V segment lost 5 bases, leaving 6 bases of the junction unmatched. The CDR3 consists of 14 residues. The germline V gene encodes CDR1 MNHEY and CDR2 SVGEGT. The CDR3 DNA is TGTGCCAGCAGTCCAGACAGGGGGCGAGCTGAAGCTTTCTTT. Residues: CASSPDRGRAEAFF.

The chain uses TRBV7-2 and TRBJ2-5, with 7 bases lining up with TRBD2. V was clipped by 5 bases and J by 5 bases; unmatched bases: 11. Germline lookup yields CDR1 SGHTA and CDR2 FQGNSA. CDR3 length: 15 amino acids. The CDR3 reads CASSLTPGGGETQYF. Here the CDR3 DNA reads TGTGCCAGCAGCCTCACCCCGGGGGGTGGGGAGACCCAGTACTTC.

The CDR3 region is CASSLAQGYEQYF. The CDR3 DNA follows: TGTGCCAGCAGCTTAGCCCAGGGATACGAGCAGTACTTC. The V gene is TRBV7-9, the J gene TRBJ2-7; weak D call: TRBD1 (5 bases). Germline assignment: CDR1 SEHNR and CDR2 FQNEAQ (reference sequence). Trimming left V 0 bases short and J 4 bases short, with 7 bases between. The CDR3 is made up of 13 amino acids.

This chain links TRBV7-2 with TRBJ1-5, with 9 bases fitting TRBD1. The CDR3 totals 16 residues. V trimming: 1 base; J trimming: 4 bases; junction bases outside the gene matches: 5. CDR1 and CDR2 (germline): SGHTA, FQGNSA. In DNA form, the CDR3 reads TGTGCCAGCAGCTTAGAGGGACAGGGACTTAATCAGCCCCAGCATTTT. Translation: CASSLEGQGLNQPQHF.